This T cell receptor delta chain emerged from a study of Vδ1+ human thymocytes (dated by TCRdb to 2017 to 2018). With respect to the entire study: As a data resource, the study described the mRNA-level TRG and TRD CDR3 repertoires found in highly purified Vdelta1+ thymocytes taken from young children. The multiplex-based CDR3 amplicon strategy had previously been validated against 5'RACE-based CDR3 amplicon generation methods. On the study overall, not on this receptor specifically: Many TRG clonotypes were shared between donors (up to roughly 6.9x10^3), whereas TRD repertoires were essentially private (max 116 shared). The use of highly purified populations and single-cell validation was advised by the authors, since misinterpretation of bulk repertoire data could be caused by unexpected Vdelta2 sequences. Thymic TRG and TRD repertoires appeared highly polyclonal with Gaussian CDR3 length distributions, unlike oligoclonal peripheral blood repertoires. No clustering by age or sex was observed, so analyses did not stratify donors by these variables. Despite high sort purity, around 20% of thymic TRD sequences were Vdelta2 (and few Vdelta3), unlike peripheral blood Vdelta1+ controls.

RNA extraction was performed with the RNeasy mini kit, and reverse transcription was done with Superscript III. To generate the CDR3 amplicons, a multiplex PCR was run using pooled V-gene forward primers together with a constant-region reverse primer that carried Illumina adaptor overhangs. Amplicons were gel-purified, then indexed with Nextera index primers over around 8 extra PCR cycles and purified with AMPure XP beads. The libraries were sequenced on an Illumina MiSeq using paired-end 250 bp reads, dual indexing and an approximately 18% PhiX spike-in. Turning to the authors' computational methods: FastQC was used to quality check the reads, while ea-utils fastq-join merged the TRG read pairs. IMGT/HighV-QUEST was used to annotate the sequences, only productive sequences with an unambiguous V-gene assignment were kept, and clonotypes were defined as sequences sharing an identical CDR3 sequence. Downstream analysis used VDJtools 1.1.1, tcR 2.2.3, Treemap and vegan Shannon diversity in R 3.4.4. Clone calls in TCRdb were regenerated from the public reads with CATT, after which identical DNA sequences shared one row. The V and J calls were determined by TCRdb, not by the authors. The sample includes 45,000 to 75,000 delta-chain clones, with about 14% observed a single time. The biggest ten clones account for approximately 0.4% of the sample.

Thymic samples were depleted of alphabeta T cells, then CD3+ TCRVdelta1+ TCRVdelta2- thymocytes were FACS-sorted. The purity of the sorted Vdelta1+ thymocytes fell between roughly 96% and 99.6%. Thymic specimens came from about 8 paediatric patients undergoing corrective cardiac surgery, aged from roughly 5 days to 16 months. The thymic tissue was dispersed, and mononuclear cells were isolated using a Histopaque-1077 density gradient. Staining used anti-TCRVdelta1 clone TS8.2, anti-TCRVdelta2 clone B6, anti-CD3 clone HIT3a and anti-TCRalphabeta clone IP26 antibodies. Taken from the germline V gene, the CDR1 and CDR2 loops are TSWWSYY and QGS. The CDR3 covers 22 residues, taking in both the cysteine and the phenylalanine. The CDR3 DNA has 66 bases and is translated from base 1. V sheds 3 bases and J sheds 5 bases, leaving 37 bases between their ends. Points on this clone: Its specific antigen is unknown. No per-base quality is available; no much larger clone lies one base away.

The receptor's source is a girl under three years old who had congenital heart surgery. Sequenced material: Vdelta1+ gamma-delta thymocytes from the thymus. The intended sense of this specimen's cell subset or site label: FACS-sorted CD3+ TCRalphabeta- TCRVdelta1+ TCRVdelta2- thymocytes. This chain joins TRDV1 to TRDJ1, with a tentative D gene TRDD2 over 9 matching bases. The nucleotides read TGTGCTCTTGGGGAGCTACCCGGTTTCCCTTCCTACAGTCTGGGGGAACATGATAAACTCATCTTT. Its protein is CALGELPGFPSYSLGEHDKLIF.